A selection of T cell receptor beta chains follows, all from one sample in a study of CD8 T cells in Susac syndrome. Each CDR3 protein is one row after TCRdb ran MiXCR on the immunoSEQ multiplex PCR reads. The sample holds 150,000 to 200,000 distinct CDR3 sequences, approximately 94% seen once. The source material was CD4+ T cells from PBMCs. The receptors were sampled from a human donor with multiple sclerosis. CDR3s include the opening cysteine and the closing phenylalanine or tryptophan. A D gene is named only where the DNA matches it firmly.

V,J,D,length,DNA,CDR3
TRBV2,TRBJ1-1,.,11,TGTGCCAACTCCGGGAACACTGAAGCTTTCTTT,CANSGNTEAFF
TRBV6-1,TRBJ1-2,.,12,TGTGCCAGCAGCCAGGACAACTATGGCTACACCTTC,CASSQDNYGYTF
TRBV2,TRBJ1-5,.,15,TGTGCCAGCAGTGGGGACTCAGGGAGCAATCAGCCCCAGCATTTT,CASSGDSGSNQPQHF
TRBV5-4,TRBJ2-5,TRBD1,18,TGTGCCAGCAGCTTGGGAGTGGGGACAGGGAGAGGCCAAGAGACCCAGTACTTC,CASSLGVGTGRGQETQYF
TRBV7-9,TRBJ2-2,.,14,TGTGCCAGCAGTCCCCGGGCCGCCACCGGGGAGCTGTTTTTT,CASSPRAATGELFF
TRBV7-2,TRBJ2-1,.,12,TGTGCCAGCAGCCGTGACTACAATGAGCAGTTCTTC,CASSRDYNEQFF
TRBV30,TRBJ2-6,.,15,TGTGCCTGGAGTGTGGGAGGATCTGGGGCCAACGTCCTGACTTTC,CAWSVGGSGANVLTF
TRBV3-1,TRBJ1-2,.,13,TGTGCCAGCAGCCGCTTAGGGGTTAGTGGCTACACCTTC,CASSRLGVSGYTF
TRBV18,TRBJ2-1,.,15,TGTGCCAGCTCACCATTTGAAGAGGGGAACAATGAGCAGTTCTTC,CASSPFEEGNNEQFF
TRBV1,TRBJ1-1,.,14,TGCACCAGCAGCCCCCGACGGCGGAACACTGAAGCTTTCTTT,CTSSPRRRNTEAFF